This is a list of T cell receptor beta chains from one sample in a study of blood T cell repertoires in COVID-19. Using immunoSEQ multiplex PCR, the repertoire was profiled, and TCRdb retains in-frame clones only, with some absent. The table shows about 190,000 clones, with roughly 79% occurring only once. Sequencing was performed on peripheral blood. The receptors were sampled from a man in his sixties with active or convalescent COVID-19. Each CDR3 is given with its conserved first and last residue. A D gene is named only where the DNA matches it firmly. Clone size is not always given. Where it is, it says once, few, many or a class for expanded clones.

>TRBV28|-|-|TRBJ1-6
TGTGCCAGCAGTTTAGGGACACGGAATTCACCCCTCCACTTT
CASSLGTRNSPLHF
>TRBV7-2|TRBD2|-|TRBJ2-3
TGTGCCAGCAGCTTAGCTAGCGGGAGGCCCATGGGAGATACGCAGTATTTT
CASSLASGRPMGDTQYF
>TRBV10-3|-|few|TRBJ1-2
TGTGCCGCACGACGGGGTCAGGCTGGCTACACCTTC
CAARRGQAGYTF
>TRBV7-2|-|once|TRBJ1-1
TGTGCCAGCAGCGGCGCGGGACGAGGGAACACTGAAGCTTTCTTT
CASSGAGRGNTEAFF
>TRBV7-2|TRBD1|-|TRBJ1-3
TGTGCCAGCAGCCTTTTTCAGGGGGCGTCAGGAAACACCATATATTTT
CASSLFQGASGNTIYF
>TRBV2|TRBD1|once|TRBJ2-2
TGTGCCAGCAGTGGACAGGGCACCGGGGAGCTGTTTTTT
CASSGQGTGELFF
>TRBV9|-|-|TRBJ1-5
TGTGCCAGCAGTCTGGACGTAGGGGGCAATCAGCCCCAGCATTTT
CASSLDVGGNQPQHF
>TRBV7-9|-|many|TRBJ1-4
TGTGCCAGCAGCTTAGACAGGTCTAATGAAAGACTGTTTTTT
CASSLDRSNERLFF
>TRBV13|-|-|TRBJ2-1
TGTGCCAGCAGCTTAGATCGGGGGTACAATGAGCAGTTCTTC
CASSLDRGYNEQFF
>TRBV6-2/TRBV6-3|-|-|TRBJ2-3
TGTGCCAGCAGTCCACTAAGGTCAGATACGCAGTATTTT
CASSPLRSDTQYF
>TRBV7-8|TRBD2|-|TRBJ2-3
TGTGCCAGCACCCGGCCCCCCCGGACTAGCGGGAGGGGTGATACGCAGTATTTT
CASTRPPRTSGRGDTQYF